What follows are 28 T cell receptor beta chains derived from one specimen sequenced in a study of T cells after somatic rescue of genetic block. Sequencing was performed with immunoSEQ multiplex PCR; in TCRdb, only in-frame clones are kept and a portion is missing. The data show tens of thousands of clones, just over 90% seen once. Sequenced input: peripheral blood mononuclear cells (PBMCs). The receptors derive from a man aged 25-40 years.

The chain carries TRBV6-4 and TRBJ1-5; TRBD1 is a possible D gene (6 bases). CDR3 length: 17 residues. Trimming stripped 6 bases from V and 0 bases from J, with 18 bases between. Germline V CDR1 and CDR2: MRHNA, SNTAGT. The CDR3 loop reads CASSPRTVSYSNQPQHF. The CDR3 nucleotides are TGTGCCAGCAGCCCAAGGACAGTTAGCTATAGCAATCAGCCCCAGCATTTT.

This chain links TRBV19 with TRBJ1-1; TRBD1 is a possible D gene (5 bases). Trimming left V 2 bases short and J 3 bases short, with 7 bases between. Looked up from germline, CDR1 is LNHDA and CDR2 is SQIVND (reference sequence). The CDR3 has 13 residues. CDR3 sequence reads: CASSISRDTEAFF. The CDR3 coding sequence is TGTGCCAGTAGTATATCCAGGGACACTGAAGCTTTCTTT.

V and J are TRBV29-1 and TRBJ1-2, with 10 nucleotides matching TRBD1. V shed 4 bases, J shed 4 bases, and the junction held 6 bases outside the gene matches. This CDR3 comprises 14 residues. Germline V gives CDR1 SQVTM, CDR2 ANQGSEA. The CDR3 DNA reads TGCAGCGTTGCGGACAGGGGGTCGGGCTATGGCTACACCTTC. It codes for CSVADRGSGYGYTF.

The V and J genes are TRBV9 and TRBJ2-1; 11 positions agree with TRBD2. Losses at the gene ends were 6 bases for V and 8 bases for J; bases not matched to a gene: 13. This CDR3 comprises 16 residues. The germline V gene encodes CDR1 SGDLS and CDR2 YYNGEE. CDR3 DNA sequence: TGTGCCAGCAATCTAGCGGGAGGTAATGAGCTCCATGAGCAGTTCTTC. Residues: CASNLAGGNELHEQFF. Filled out from reference TRBV9 and TRBJ2-1, the complete variable domain reads DSGVTQTPKHLITATGQRVTLRCSPRSGDLSVYWYQQSLDQGLQFLIQYYNGEERAKGNILERFSAQQFPDLHSELNLSSLELGDSALYFCASNLAGGNELHEQFFGPGTRLTVL.

The V and J genes are TRBV5-1 and TRBJ2-3; D possibly matches TRBD1 or TRBD2 (6 bases each). The CDR3 totals 15 residues. CDR1 and CDR2 (germline): SGHRS, YFSETQ. The V end lost 5 bases, the J end lost 1 base, and 14 bases lay between the germline ends. The CDR3 nucleotides read TGCGCCAGCAGACGACAGGAGGGGGGCACAGATACGCAGTATTTT. Its translation is CASRRQEGGTDTQYF.

V gene TRBV5-6 combines with J gene TRBJ2-3, with 9 bases identical to TRBD1. Trimming removed 4 bases from V and 1 base from J; junction bases left unmatched: 16. There are 19 residues in the CDR3. Germline loops: CDR1 SGHDT, CDR2 YYEEEE. The CDR3 sequence: CASSLQAGQGVWGTDTQYF. DNA for the CDR3: TGTGCCAGCAGCCTCCAGGCGGGACAGGGTGTTTGGGGCACAGATACGCAGTATTTT.

The chain joins TRBV28 to TRBJ1-5, with D possibly TRBD1 on 5 matching bases. This CDR3 region has 15 residues. Per germline, CDR1 MDHEN and CDR2 SYDVKM. Deletions cut 8 bases from V and 2 bases from J, with 16 bases between. The CDR3 sequence: CASSRGAVGNQPQHF. The DNA of the CDR3 is TGTGCCAGCTCCCGTGGGGCAGTCGGCAATCAGCCCCAGCATTTT. The full variable domain, rest sourced from reference TRBV28 and TRBJ1-5, is DVKVTQSSRYLVKRTGEKVFLECVQDMDHENMFWYRQDPGLGLRLIYFSYDVKMKEKGDIPEGYSVSREKKERFSLILESASTNQTSMYLCASSRGAVGNQPQHFGDGTRLSIL.

The chain has TRBV29-1 and TRBJ2-1; TRBD1 might be the D (6 bases). In germline, CDR1 is SQVTM, CDR2 ANQGSEA. The CDR3 totals 11 residues. The CDR3 DNA reads TGCAACCAGGAGGCAGGGGATGAGCAGTTCTTC. This codes for CNQEAGDEQFF.

The chain couples TRBV9 to TRBJ2-3; 9 nucleotides agree with TRBD2. The CDR3 runs to 16 residues. Looked up from germline, CDR1 is SGDLS and CDR2 is YYNGEE. J gave up 4 bases and V 3 bases, and 9 bases lay outside the gene matches. This CDR3 is CASSDSGGGAADTQYF. The CDR3 DNA sequence: TGTGCCAGCAGCGACTCTGGCGGGGGGGCTGCAGATACGCAGTATTTT.

The chain carries TRBV13 and TRBJ2-7; 16 bases are a match to TRBD2. Germline loops: CDR1 PRHDT, CDR2 FYEKMQ (reference sequence). This CDR3 region has 16 residues. V gave up 5 bases and J gave up 3 bases; unmatched junction bases: 4. Here the CDR3 DNA reads TGTGCCAGCAGCCCAGGGACTAGCGGGAGGGGCTACGAGCAGTACTTC. Translated, it gives CASSPGTSGRGYEQYF.

The gene calls are TRBV6-1 and TRBJ2-3; D is possibly TRBD2 (6 bases). V was cut by 4 bases and J by 5 bases, with 10 bases left in between. CDR1 is MNHNS and CDR2 is SASEGT in the germline V gene. The CDR3 is made up of 13 amino acids. The CDR3 is CASSGGRGDTQYF. CDR3 DNA: TGTGCCAGCAGTGGAGGGCGGGGAGATACGCAGTATTTT.

V is TRBV20-1 and J is TRBJ2-3; D uncertain. Germline V gene sequence: CDR1 DFQATT, CDR2 SNEGSKA (reference sequence). The CDR3 is 11 amino acids. Deletions cut 4 bases from V and 3 bases from J, with 5 bases between. The CDR3 loop reads CSATGTDTQYF. The CDR3 region has the DNA TGCAGTGCTACTGGGACAGATACGCAGTATTTT.

The chain joins TRBV18 to TRBJ2-1; D gene unclear. The CDR3 covers 15 residues. With 4 bases removed from V and 3 bases from J, the gap between germline ends came to 13 bases. The germline V gene encodes CDR1 KGHSH and CDR2 LQKENI. The CDR3 DNA is TGTGCCAGCTCACGGTCGCAAAATGGCTACAATGAGCAGTTCTTC. Translating gives CASSRSQNGYNEQFF.

This clone is categorized as medium-sized. The J gene is TRBJ2-1, the V gene TRBV7-8; 8 nucleotides match TRBD1. Germline V gene sequence: CDR1 SGHVS, CDR2 FQNEAQ. The V and J ends lost 1 base and 7 bases, in that order; junction bases with no gene match: 9. CDR3 length equals 16 residues. CDR3 sequence (DNA): TGTGCCAGCAGCTTAGTCGGGGCAGGGGGCAAGAATGAGCAGTTCTTC. Protein product: CASSLVGAGGKNEQFF.

The rearrangement uses TRBV5-8 and TRBJ1-6; D call uncertain. V was shortened by 0 bases and J by 14 bases, with 15 bases between the two germline ends. The length of the CDR3 is 14 residues. Germline V gives CDR1 SGHTS, CDR2 YDEGEE. The CDR3 DNA is TGTGCCAGCAGCTTGGACGCTGGGCGCCAAACCCTCCACTTT. Protein product: CASSLDAGRQTLHF.

The table lists this clone with a count of one. This chain uses TRBV5-1 with TRBJ1-4; weak D call: TRBD1 (6 bases). Germline V lookup: CDR1 SGHRS, CDR2 YFSETQ. The CDR3 is 15 amino acids. Trimming stripped 4 bases from V and 3 bases from J, with 13 bases between. CDR3 residues: CASSLTGASNEKLFF. CDR3 bases: TGCGCCAGCAGCCTAACGGGGGCCTCTAATGAAAAACTGTTTTTT.

The chain uses TRBV6-5 and TRBJ1-2, with D possibly TRBD1 on 6 matching bases. Germline-derived CDR1 and CDR2 are MNHEY and SVGAGI. The CDR3 is made up of 13 amino acids. V lost 4 bases, J lost 7 bases, and 13 bases lay in between. The CDR3 protein is CASSWNRDGGYTF. The DNA for the CDR3 is TGTGCCAGCAGTTGGAACAGGGACGGTGGCTACACCTTC.

V is TRBV30 and J is TRBJ1-1; D unresolved. This CDR3 spans 13 amino acids. CDR1 and CDR2 (germline): GTSNPN, SVGIG (reference sequence). Trimming stripped 3 bases from V and 2 bases from J, with 10 bases between. The CDR3 DNA reads TGTGCCTGGAGCCGCTGGGGTAACACTGAAGCTTTCTTT. Translated, it gives CAWSRWGNTEAFF.

The chain links TRBV30 to TRBJ1-6, with 7 bases aligning to TRBD1. This CDR3 comprises 14 residues. Trimming removed 3 bases from V and 9 bases from J; junction bases left unmatched: 8. The V gene's germline CDR1 is GTSNPN and CDR2 SVGIG (reference sequence). CDR3 sequence reads: CAWSPYRGGSPLHF. CDR3 coding DNA: TGTGCCTGGAGCCCTTACAGGGGAGGTTCACCCCTCCACTTT.

The chain carries TRBV27 and TRBJ2-7, with a possible D match to TRBD2 (6 bases). The CDR3 totals 13 residues. Trimming left V 0 bases short and J 4 bases short, with 7 bases between. CDR1 and CDR2 from the germline V gene are MNHEY and SMNVEV (reference sequence). Here the CDR3 DNA reads TGTGCCAGCAGTTTATCTCGGGGGTACGAGCAGTACTTC. The encoded protein is CASSLSRGYEQYF.

This clone occurred once. The chain employs TRBV5-6 and TRBJ1-1; D is possibly TRBD1 (5 bases). This CDR3 is 15 amino acids long. The germline V and J ends were trimmed by 0 bases and 4 bases, with 13 bases remaining between them. CDR1 and CDR2 from the germline V gene are SGHDT and YYEEEE. CDR3 loop: CASSLGVGVITEAFF. The CDR3 coding sequence is TGTGCCAGCAGCTTGGGGGTAGGGGTAATCACTGAAGCTTTCTTT.

V gene TRBV6-5 combines with J gene TRBJ2-7, with 9 bases matching TRBD1. This CDR3 is built from 16 residues. CDR1 is MNHEY, CDR2 SVGAGI, per germline. V shed 0 bases, J shed 2 bases, and the junction held 5 bases outside the gene matches. The CDR3 DNA sequence: TGTGCCAGCAGTTACTCGATCGGACAGGGGACCTACGAGCAGTACTTC. It encodes CASSYSIGQGTYEQYF.

The chain combines TRBV5-6 with TRBJ2-1; D is ambiguous. The CDR3 runs 12 residues. The V and J ends lost 4 bases and 3 bases respectively, with 5 bases between them. Germline V lookup: CDR1 SGHDT, CDR2 YYEEEE. CDR3: CASSAYYNEQFF. DNA for the CDR3: TGTGCCAGCAGCGCTTACTACAATGAGCAGTTCTTC.

The chain combines TRBV30 with TRBJ1-2, with D possibly being TRBD1 (6 bases). The CDR3 has 17 amino acids. V was clipped by 0 bases and J by 7 bases, with 24 bases between them. Germline V gene lookup returns CDR1 GTSNPN and CDR2 SVGIG (reference sequence). CDR3 region: CAWSVPQGTPRDSGYTF. For the CDR3, the DNA is TGTGCCTGGAGTGTACCTCAAGGGACACCGAGGGATAGTGGCTACACCTTC. Filled out from reference TRBV30 and TRBJ1-2, the complete variable domain reads SQTIHQWPATLVQPVGSPLSLECTVEGTSNPNLYWYRQAAGRGLQLLFYSVGIGQISSEVPQNLSASRPQDRQFILSSKKLLLSDSGFYLCAWSVPQGTPRDSGYTFGSGTRLTVV.

The CDR3 coding sequence is TGTGCCAGCAGGGGAGGGGACGAGCAGTACTTC. Translated, it gives CASRGGDEQYF. V usage is TRBV6-1 and J usage is TRBJ2-7, with 7 bases fitting TRBD2. V lost 6 bases and J lost 5; bases outside the gene matches: 1. From germline, CDR1 is MNHNS and CDR2 SASEGT. The CDR3 contains 11 residues.

V gene TRBV5-1 combines with J gene TRBJ1-6; 7 bases agree with TRBD1. Germline CDR1 reads SGHRS; CDR2 reads YFSETQ. With V trimmed by 4 bases and J by 10 bases, 5 bases remained unmatched. The length of the CDR3 is 13 residues. The CDR3 coding sequence is TGCGCCAGCAGCCCCAGGGGGGAATCACCCCTCCACTTT. The encoded protein is CASSPRGESPLHF.

The genes are TRBV4-2 and TRBJ2-3; 10 positions match TRBD1. After removal of 1 base from V and 4 bases from J, the junction contained 5 bases not matched to a gene. This CDR3 has 16 residues. Per the germline V gene, CDR1 is LGHNA and CDR2 is YNFKEQ. In nucleotides, the CDR3 is TGTGCCAGCAGCCAAGGGACAGGGGGTACCGCAGATACGCAGTATTTT. This codes for CASSQGTGGTADTQYF.

The J gene is TRBJ2-1, the V gene TRBV5-4; tentatively, D is TRBD2 (7 bases). The CDR3 runs to 15 residues. Deletions cut 4 bases from V and 6 bases from J, with 17 bases between. CDR1 and CDR2 from the germline V gene are SGHNT and YYREEE (reference sequence). The CDR3 region has the DNA TGTGCCAGCAGCCCAAACGGGGGGCGGGTCAATGAGCAGTTCTTC. This gives the protein CASSPNGGRVNEQFF.